The rows below give T cell receptor beta chains drawn from one sample of a study of control samples from healthy donors and cancer patients. Profiling relied on immunoSEQ multiplex PCR, and the TCRdb table lists in-frame clones only, not all of them. The sample includes 120,000 or so clones, approximately 92% of them seen just once. Sequenced: PBMCs. These receptor sequences come from a man older than 75 with head and neck cancer. The CDR3 runs from the conserved cysteine through the conserved F or W. A D gene is named only where the DNA matches it firmly. The listing skips clone size in some rows; elsewhere it reads once, few, many or a size class.

>TRBV25-1|.|TRBD1|TRBJ2-1
CASRGQGDDNEQFF
TGTGCCAGCAGGGGACAGGGGGATGACAATGAGCAGTTCTTC
>TRBV6-5|.|.|TRBJ1-2
CASSNPEYGYTF
TGTGCCAGCAGTAACCCAGAATATGGCTACACCTTC
>TRBV24-1|.|TRBD1|TRBJ2-7
CATSDRTGSIYEQYF
TGTGCCACCAGTGACCGGACAGGGTCCATTTACGAGCAGTACTTC
>TRBV6-2/TRBV6-3|.|.|TRBJ2-5
CASSSAETQYF
TGTGCCAGCAGTAGTGCGGAGACCCAGTACTTC
>TRBV7-2|.|TRBD2|TRBJ2-5
CASSSGLHGAGAGETQYF
TGTGCCAGCAGCTCAGGGCTCCACGGAGCGGGAGCAGGAGAGACCCAGTACTTC
>TRBV6-5|.|.|TRBJ1-5
CASSYGRAQSQPQHF
TGTGCCAGCAGTTACGGTCGGGCTCAAAGTCAGCCCCAGCATTTT
>TRBV5-5|once|.|TRBJ1-4
CASSLGIGTNEKLFF
TGTGCCAGCAGCTTGGGAATAGGAACTAATGAAAAACTGTTTTTT
>TRBV5-1|.|TRBD1|TRBJ1-2
CASGKTGGFYGYTF
TGCGCCAGCGGAAAGACAGGGGGCTTCTATGGCTACACCTTC
>TRBV7-2|.|TRBD1|TRBJ1-3
CASSLAGTGSPDAIYF
TGTGCCAGCAGCTTAGCCGGGACAGGGTCTCCGGACGCCATATATTTT
>TRBV9|.|TRBD2|TRBJ2-5
CASSATSGALQETQYF
TGTGCCAGCAGCGCTACTAGCGGGGCGTTACAAGAGACCCAGTACTTC
>TRBV30|.|.|TRBJ2-7
CAWSVRTPYEQYF
TGTGCCTGGAGTGTCAGGACCCCCTACGAGCAGTACTTC
>TRBV6-5|.|TRBD1|TRBJ1-5
CASSHAGGGNQPQHF
TGTGCCAGCAGTCACGCAGGGGGCGGCAATCAGCCCCAGCATTTT
>TRBV27|.|.|TRBJ1-5
CASSLGDGYQPQHF
TGTGCCAGCAGTTTAGGGGACGGATATCAGCCCCAGCATTTT
>TRBV5-1|.|.|TRBJ2-5
CASSFKTQGETQYF
TGCGCCAGCAGCTTTAAGACCCAGGGAGAGACCCAGTACTTC
>TRBV7-2|.|TRBD2|TRBJ2-7
CASSLIGTSGSQYEQYF
TGTGCCAGCAGCTTAATCGGGACTAGCGGGAGTCAATACGAGCAGTACTTC
>TRBV2|.|TRBD1|TRBJ2-7
CASSTGVEQYF
TGTGCCAGCAGTACAGGGGTCGAGCAGTACTTC
>TRBV12-3/TRBV12-4|.|TRBD1|TRBJ1-1
CASSPNWTGLFF
TGTGCCAGCAGTCCAAACTGGACAGGGCTTTTCTTT
>TRBV5-1|.|.|TRBJ2-5
CASSLAGTSGETQYF
TGCGCCAGCAGCTTGGCGGGGACTTCCGGAGAGACCCAGTACTTC
>TRBV5-1|.|.|TRBJ2-2
CASSAGQTSGELFF
TGCGCCAGCAGCGCGGGACAGACCTCCGGGGAGCTGTTTTTT